This T cell receptor (beta chain) was documented in a study of post-analysis software for immune sequencing data. Whole-study context: Secondary progressive, relapsing-remitting and progressive-relapsing multiple sclerosis were among the included disease courses.

As to this clonotype: What it binds is unknown.

Overall study findings and caveats: Patients had higher frequencies than controls of a few TRBV segments, including TRBV5-6, TRBV5-1 and TRBV20-1. Samples prepared in the same batch strongly co-clustered by F measure. Significantly lower normalized Chao1 diversity was found in patients with multiple sclerosis relative to controls.

Built from TCR beta cDNA, the libraries had unique molecular identifiers in them. A population of roughly 1 to 11 million T cells gave rise to roughly 490,000 cDNA molecules. TCRdb redid the calling of the PCR reads with MiXCR, one entry per CDR3 protein. Here the sample spans approximately 350,000 distinct CDR3 sequences, around 37% being singletons. This CDR3 has 14 residues. Germline V CDR1 and CDR2: KGHDR, SFDVKD. V was shortened by 4 bases and J by 2 bases, with 8 bases between the two germline ends. The sequenced sample consisted of blood. The receptor was derived from a girl aged 5-17 years with multiple sclerosis. The V and J genes are TRBV24-1 and TRBJ1-5; the D is unclear. CDR3: CATSDLSGNQPQHF. As DNA, the CDR3 is TGTGCCACCAGTGACCTTTCGGGCAATCAGCCCCAGCATTTT.